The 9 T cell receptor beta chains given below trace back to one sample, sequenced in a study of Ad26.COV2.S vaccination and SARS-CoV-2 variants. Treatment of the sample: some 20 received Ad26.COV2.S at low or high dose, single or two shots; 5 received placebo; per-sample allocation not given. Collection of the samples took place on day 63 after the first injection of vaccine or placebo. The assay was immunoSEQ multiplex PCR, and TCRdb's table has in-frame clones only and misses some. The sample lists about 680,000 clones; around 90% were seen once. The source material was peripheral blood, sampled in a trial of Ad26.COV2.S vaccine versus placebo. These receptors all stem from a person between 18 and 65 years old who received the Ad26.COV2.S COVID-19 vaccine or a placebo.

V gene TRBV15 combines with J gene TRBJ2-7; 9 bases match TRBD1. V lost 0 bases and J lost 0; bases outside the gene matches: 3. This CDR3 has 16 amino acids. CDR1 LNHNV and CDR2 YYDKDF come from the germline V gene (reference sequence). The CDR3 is CATSRDGTGSSYEQYF. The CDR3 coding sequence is TGTGCCACCAGCAGAGATGGGACAGGGAGCTCCTACGAGCAGTACTTC.

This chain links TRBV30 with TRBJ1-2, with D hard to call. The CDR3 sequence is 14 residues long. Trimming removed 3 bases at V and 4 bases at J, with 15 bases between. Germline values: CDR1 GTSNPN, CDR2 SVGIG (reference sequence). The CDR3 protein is CAWSPSRSGYGYTF. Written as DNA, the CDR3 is TGTGCCTGGAGCCCCTCCCGGTCAGGCTATGGCTACACCTTC.

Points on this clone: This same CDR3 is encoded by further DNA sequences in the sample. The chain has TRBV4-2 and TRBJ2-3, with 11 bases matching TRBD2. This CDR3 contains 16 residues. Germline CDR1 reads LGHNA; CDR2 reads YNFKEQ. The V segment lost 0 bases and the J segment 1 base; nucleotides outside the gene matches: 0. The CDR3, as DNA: TGTGCCAGCAGCCAAGAACTAGCGGGAGGCACAGATACGCAGTATTTT. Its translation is CASSQELAGGTDTQYF.

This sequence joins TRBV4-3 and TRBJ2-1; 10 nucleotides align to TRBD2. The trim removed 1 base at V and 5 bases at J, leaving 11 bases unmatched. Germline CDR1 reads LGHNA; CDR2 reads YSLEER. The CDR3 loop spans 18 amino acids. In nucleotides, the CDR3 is TGCGCCAGCAGCCAAGCGCGCAGCATAGCGGGGGGCCACAATGAGCAGTTCTTC. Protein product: CASSQARSIAGGHNEQFF.

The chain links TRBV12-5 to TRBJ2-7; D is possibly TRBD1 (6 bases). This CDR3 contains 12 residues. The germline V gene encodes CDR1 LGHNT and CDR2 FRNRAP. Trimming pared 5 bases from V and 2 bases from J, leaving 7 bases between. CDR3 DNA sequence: TGTGCTAGTGGTACAGGGACCTACGAGCAGTACTTC. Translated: CASGTGTYEQYF.

This CDR3 reads CASSFGTGFGTDTQYF. CDR3 sequence (DNA): TGTGCCAGCAGCTTTGGGACAGGGTTTGGCACAGATACGCAGTATTTT. The chain recombines TRBV13 with TRBJ2-3, with 9 bases lining up with TRBD1. CDR3 length: 16 amino acids. Germline V gene sequence: CDR1 PRHDT, CDR2 FYEKMQ (reference sequence). V lost 3 bases, J lost 1 base, and 5 bases stayed unmatched.

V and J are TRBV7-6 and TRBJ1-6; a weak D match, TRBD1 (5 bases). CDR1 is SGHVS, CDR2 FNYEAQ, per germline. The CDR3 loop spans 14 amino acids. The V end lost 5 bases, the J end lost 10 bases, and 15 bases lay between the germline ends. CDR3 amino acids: CASSETGAGSPLHF. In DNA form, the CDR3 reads TGTGCCAGCAGCGAAACAGGAGCTGGCTCACCCCTCCACTTT. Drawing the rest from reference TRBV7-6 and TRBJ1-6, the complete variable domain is GAGVSQSPRYKVTKRGQDVALRCDPISGHVSLYWYRQALGQGPEFLTYFNYEAQQDKSGLPNDRFSAERPEGSISTLTIQRTEQRDSAMYRCASSETGAGSPLHFGNGTRLTVT.

CDR3 sequence: CASSSAGGSYTEAFF. CDR3 in DNA: TGTGCCAGCAGCTCCGCAGGGGGATCGTACACTGAAGCTTTCTTT. The chain uses TRBV5-8 and TRBJ1-1; 7 nucleotides line up with TRBD1. V gave up 3 bases and J gave up 3 bases; unmatched junction bases: 8. CDR3 length: 15 amino acids. Germline V gene data show CDR1 as SGHTS and CDR2 as YDEGEE.

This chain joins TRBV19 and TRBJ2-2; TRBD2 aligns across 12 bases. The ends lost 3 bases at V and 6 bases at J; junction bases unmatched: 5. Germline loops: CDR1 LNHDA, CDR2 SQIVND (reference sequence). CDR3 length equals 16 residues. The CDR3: CASSIELAGGAGELFF. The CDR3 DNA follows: TGTGCCAGTAGTATCGAACTAGCGGGAGGAGCCGGGGAGCTGTTTTTT.